This TCR beta chain was captured in a study of blood T cells in healthy people across ages. Study-wide points: Nothing was known about donor CMV status, and this possibly confounded expanded clonotype changes.

This clonotype was found a few times. The antigen remains undetermined. Alongside a J-beta primer mix, a sample-barcoded 5' primer served in a second PCR lasting about 6 to 12 cycles. At least 2.5 million CDR3-containing paired-end reads were obtained per sample. TCRdb analysed the 5' RACE reads with MiXCR anew, one entry per CDR3 protein. The sample contains about 800,000 distinct CDR3 sequences, approximately 25% of which appear only once. About 10 milliliters of peripheral blood were drawn from each donor into EDTA-treated tubes. CDR3 length equals 21 residues. The V segment lost 0 bases and the J segment 1 base; nucleotides outside the gene matches: 16. Germline CDR1 reads MNHEY; CDR2 reads SVGEGT. These sequences were also reported in another study, on T cells of mothers and their children. That source adds: It was related mother-child pairs that showed slightly higher overlap than unrelated pairs, without reaching significance.

Sequencing was done on a sample of blood. This rearrangement joins TRBV6-2 or TRBV6-3 to TRBJ2-3, with 10 bases matching TRBD2. This TCR was sampled from a boy younger than 18 in good health. In nucleotides, the CDR3 is TGTGCCAGCAGTTACTCGAGAGTACTAGCGGGAATGGGACTCGGCACAGATACGCAGTATTTT. It translates to CASSYSRVLAGMGLGTDTQYF.